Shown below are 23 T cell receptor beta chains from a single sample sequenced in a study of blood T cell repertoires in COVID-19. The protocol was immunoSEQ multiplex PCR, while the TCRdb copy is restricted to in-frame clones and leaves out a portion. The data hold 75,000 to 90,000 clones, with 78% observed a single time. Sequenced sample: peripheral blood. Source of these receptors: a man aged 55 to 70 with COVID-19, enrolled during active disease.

CDR3 loop: CASSLGQGGTNEKLFF. The CDR3 DNA reads TGTGCCAGCAGCTTGGGACAGGGTGGAACTAATGAAAAACTGTTTTTT. This sequence joins TRBV5-4 and TRBJ1-4, with 7 bases lining up with TRBD1. The germline V gene encodes CDR1 SGHNT and CDR2 YYREEE (reference sequence). This CDR3 contains 16 residues. V shed 0 bases and J 1 base; nucleotides not matched to a gene: 3.

The CDR3 region is CASRGRFTDTQYF. CDR3 coding DNA: TGTGCCAGCAGGGGGAGGTTCACAGATACGCAGTATTTT. The chain couples TRBV5-4 to TRBJ2-3, with D perhaps matching TRBD2 (6 bases). Between the trimmed V and J ends, which lost 5 bases and 2 bases, there was a span of 9 bases. Looked up from germline, CDR1 is SGHNT and CDR2 is YYREEE (reference sequence). This CDR3 is 13 amino acids long.

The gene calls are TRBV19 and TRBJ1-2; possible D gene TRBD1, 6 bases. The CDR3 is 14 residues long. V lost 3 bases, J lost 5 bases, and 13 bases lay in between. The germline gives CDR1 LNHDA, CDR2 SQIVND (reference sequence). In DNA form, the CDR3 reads TGTGCCAGTAGTATTCGAGGGGGGGTTTATGGCTACACCTTC. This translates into CASSIRGGVYGYTF. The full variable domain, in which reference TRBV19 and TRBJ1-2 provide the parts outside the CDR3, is DGGITQSPKYLFRKEGQNVTLSCEQNLNHDAMYWYRQDPGQGLRLIYYSQIVNDFQKGDIAEGYSVSREKKESFPLTVTSAQKNPTAFYLCASSIRGGVYGYTFGSGTRLTVV.

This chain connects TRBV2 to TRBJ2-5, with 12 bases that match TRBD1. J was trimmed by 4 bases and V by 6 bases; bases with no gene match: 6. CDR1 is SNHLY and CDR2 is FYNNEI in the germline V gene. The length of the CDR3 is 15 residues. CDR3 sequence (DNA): TGTGCCAGCAGCCGGGACAGGGGGCAGGTAGAGACCCAGTACTTC. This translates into CASSRDRGQVETQYF.

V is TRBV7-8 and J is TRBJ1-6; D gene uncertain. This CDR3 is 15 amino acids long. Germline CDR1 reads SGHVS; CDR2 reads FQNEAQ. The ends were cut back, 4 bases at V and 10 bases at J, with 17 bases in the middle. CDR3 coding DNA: TGTGCCAGCAGCTCCCAGGCCGGGAGAAAGTCACCCCTCCACTTT. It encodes CASSSQAGRKSPLHF.

The CDR3: CASSIAPIRTGSGANVLTF. The CDR3 nucleotides are TGTGCCAGTAGTATAGCCCCAATCCGGACAGGGTCAGGGGCCAACGTCCTGACTTTC. J is TRBJ2-6 and V is TRBV19; 8 bases are a match to TRBD1. The germline CDR1 and CDR2 sequences are LNHDA and SQIVND (reference sequence). The CDR3 sequence is 19 residues long. After removal of 1 base from V and 4 bases from J, the junction contained 12 bases not matched to a gene.

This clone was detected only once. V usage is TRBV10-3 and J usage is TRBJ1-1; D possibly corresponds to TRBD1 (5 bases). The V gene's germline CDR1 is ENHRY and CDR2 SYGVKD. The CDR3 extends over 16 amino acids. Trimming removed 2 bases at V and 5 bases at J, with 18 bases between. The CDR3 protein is CAISEAGRVGGTEAFF. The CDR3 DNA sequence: TGTGCCATCAGTGAGGCGGGGAGGGTCGGGGGGACTGAAGCTTTCTTT.

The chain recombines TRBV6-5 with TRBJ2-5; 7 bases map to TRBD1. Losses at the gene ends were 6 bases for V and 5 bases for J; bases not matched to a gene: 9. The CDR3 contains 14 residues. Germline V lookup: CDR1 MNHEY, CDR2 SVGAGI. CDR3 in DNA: TGTGCCAGCAGGCACCACGACAGGGCTGAGACCCAGTACTTC. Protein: CASRHHDRAETQYF.

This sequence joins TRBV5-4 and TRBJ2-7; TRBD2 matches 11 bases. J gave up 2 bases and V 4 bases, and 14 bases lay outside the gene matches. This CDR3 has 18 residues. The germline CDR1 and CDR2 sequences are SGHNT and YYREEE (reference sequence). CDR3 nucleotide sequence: TGTGCCAGCAGCCGAATGACCGGGACTAGCGGAGGCCCCTACGAGCAGTACTTC. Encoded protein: CASSRMTGTSGGPYEQYF.

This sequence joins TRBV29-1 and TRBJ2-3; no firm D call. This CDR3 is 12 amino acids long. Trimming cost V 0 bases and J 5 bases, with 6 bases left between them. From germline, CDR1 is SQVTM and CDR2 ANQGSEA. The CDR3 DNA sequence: TGCAGCGTTGAAGATCCTGTAGATACGCAGTATTTT. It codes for CSVEDPVDTQYF.

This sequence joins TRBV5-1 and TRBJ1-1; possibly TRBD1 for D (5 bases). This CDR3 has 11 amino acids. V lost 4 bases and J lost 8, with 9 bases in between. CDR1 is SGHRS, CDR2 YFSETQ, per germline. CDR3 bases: TGCGCCAGCAGCCGCCAGGGAGAAGCTTTCTTT. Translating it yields CASSRQGEAFF.

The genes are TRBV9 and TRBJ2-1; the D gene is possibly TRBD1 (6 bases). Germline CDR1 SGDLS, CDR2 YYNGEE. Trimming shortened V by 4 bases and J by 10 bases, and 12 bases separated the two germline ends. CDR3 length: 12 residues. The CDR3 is CASSSQGNEQFF. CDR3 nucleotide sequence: TGTGCCAGCAGCTCACAGGGAAACGAGCAGTTCTTC. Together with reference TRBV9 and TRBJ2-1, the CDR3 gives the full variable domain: DSGVTQTPKHLITATGQRVTLRCSPRSGDLSVYWYQQSLDQGLQFLIQYYNGEERAKGNILERFSAQQFPDLHSELNLSSLELGDSALYFCASSSQGNEQFFGPGTRLTVL.

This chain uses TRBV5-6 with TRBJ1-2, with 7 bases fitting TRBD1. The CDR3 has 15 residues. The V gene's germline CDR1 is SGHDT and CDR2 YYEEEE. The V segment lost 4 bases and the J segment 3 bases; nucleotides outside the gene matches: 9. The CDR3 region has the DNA TGTGCCAGCAGCCCGACAGGGCCCAGTGACTATGGCTACACCTTC. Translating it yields CASSPTGPSDYGYTF.

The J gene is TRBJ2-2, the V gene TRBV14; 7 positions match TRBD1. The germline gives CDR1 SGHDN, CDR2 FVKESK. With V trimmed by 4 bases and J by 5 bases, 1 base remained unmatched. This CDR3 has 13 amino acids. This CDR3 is CASSPQGTGELFF. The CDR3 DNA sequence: TGTGCCAGCAGCCCACAGGGGACCGGGGAGCTGTTTTTT. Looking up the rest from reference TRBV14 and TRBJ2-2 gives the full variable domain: EAGVTQFPSHSVIEKGQTVTLRCDPISGHDNLYWYRRVMGKEIKFLLHFVKESKQDESGMPNNRFLAERTGGTYSTLKVQPAELEDSGVYFCASSPQGTGELFFGEGSRLTVL.

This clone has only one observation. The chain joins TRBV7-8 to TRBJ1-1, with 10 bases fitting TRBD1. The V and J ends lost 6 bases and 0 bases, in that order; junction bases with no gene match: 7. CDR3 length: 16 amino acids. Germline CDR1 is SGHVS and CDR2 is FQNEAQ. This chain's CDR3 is CASRLRDRGLNTEAFF. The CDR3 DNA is TGTGCCAGCAGACTCCGGGACAGGGGATTGAACACTGAAGCTTTCTTT.

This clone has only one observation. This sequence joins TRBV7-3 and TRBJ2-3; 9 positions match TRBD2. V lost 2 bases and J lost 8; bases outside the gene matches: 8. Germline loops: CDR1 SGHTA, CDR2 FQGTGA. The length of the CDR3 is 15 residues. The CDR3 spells CASSLGLAGAGTQYF. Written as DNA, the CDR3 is TGTGCCAGCAGCTTAGGGTTAGCGGGGGCCGGTACGCAGTATTTT. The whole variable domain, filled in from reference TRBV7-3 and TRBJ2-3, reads GAGVSQTPSNKVTEKGKYVELRCDPISGHTALYWYRQSLGQGPEFLIYFQGTGAADDSGLPNDRFFAVRPEGSVSTLKIQRTERGDSAVYLCASSLGLAGAGTQYFGPGTRLTVL.

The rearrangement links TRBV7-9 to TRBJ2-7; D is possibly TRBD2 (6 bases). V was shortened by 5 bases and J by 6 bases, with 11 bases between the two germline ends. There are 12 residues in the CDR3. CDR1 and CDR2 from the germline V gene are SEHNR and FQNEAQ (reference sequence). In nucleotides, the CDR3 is TGTGCCAGCAGCGGCGGGACGAGCGAGCAGTACTTC. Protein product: CASSGGTSEQYF.

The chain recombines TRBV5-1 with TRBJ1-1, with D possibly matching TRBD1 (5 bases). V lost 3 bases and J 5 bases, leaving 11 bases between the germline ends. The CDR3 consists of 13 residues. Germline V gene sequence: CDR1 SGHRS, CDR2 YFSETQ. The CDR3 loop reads CASSSGGGTEAFF. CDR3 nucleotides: TGCGCCAGCAGCTCCGGGGGGGGAACTGAAGCTTTCTTT.

Written as DNA, the CDR3 is TGCGCCAGCAGCCCCGGGACAGGGTCGCCAACTAATGAAAAACTGTTTTTT. This codes for CASSPGTGSPTNEKLFF. The chain combines TRBV5-1 with TRBJ1-4; TRBD1 aligns across 9 bases. This CDR3 spans 17 amino acids. Losses at the gene ends were 4 bases for V and 0 bases for J; bases not matched to a gene: 7. Germline CDR1 is SGHRS and CDR2 is YFSETQ.

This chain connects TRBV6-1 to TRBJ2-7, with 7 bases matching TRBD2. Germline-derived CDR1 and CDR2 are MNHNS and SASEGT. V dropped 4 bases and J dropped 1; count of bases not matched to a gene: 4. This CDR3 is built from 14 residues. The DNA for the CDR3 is TGTGCCAGCAGTGCCGGGACTAATTCCTACGAGCAGTACTTC. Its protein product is CASSAGTNSYEQYF.

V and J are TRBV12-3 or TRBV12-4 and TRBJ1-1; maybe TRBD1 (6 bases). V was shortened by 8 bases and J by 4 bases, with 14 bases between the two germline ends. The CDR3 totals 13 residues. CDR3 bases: TGTGCCAGCTCGTACAGGGAAAGCACTGAAGCTTTCTTT. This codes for CASSYRESTEAFF.

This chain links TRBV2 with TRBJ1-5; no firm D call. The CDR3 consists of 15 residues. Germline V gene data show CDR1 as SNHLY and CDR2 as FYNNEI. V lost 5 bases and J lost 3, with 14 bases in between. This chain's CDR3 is CASSPPSGTNQPQHF. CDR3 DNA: TGTGCCAGCAGTCCCCCGTCTGGCACCAATCAGCCCCAGCATTTT.

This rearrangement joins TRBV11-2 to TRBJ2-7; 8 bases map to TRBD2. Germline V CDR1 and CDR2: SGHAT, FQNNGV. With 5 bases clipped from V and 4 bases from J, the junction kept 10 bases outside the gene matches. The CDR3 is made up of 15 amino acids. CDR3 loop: CASSIRTGGEYEQYF. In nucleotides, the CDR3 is TGTGCCAGCAGCATTAGGACGGGGGGGGAATACGAGCAGTACTTC.